These T cell receptor beta chains were read from a single sample in a study of blood T cell repertoires in COVID-19. Data came from immunoSEQ multiplex PCR; TCRdb stores just in-frame clones and leaves some out. Altogether around 180,000 clones are present, about 80% being singletons, with the ten largest covering more than 10%. The sequencing sample was made of PBMCs or T cells enriched from blood (not recorded which). The receptors come from a man aged 50 to 60 who had recovered from COVID-19. CDR3s include the opening cysteine and the closing phenylalanine or tryptophan. The size field is filled for only some rows; it gives once, few, many or a size class.

clone_size | v_call | cdr3_aa
NA | TRBV6-5 | CASSYSTGELEAFF
NA | TRBV5-1 | CASELKPAGRGVSYEQYF
NA | TRBV5-1 | CASSYQPGQGTNTEAFF
once | TRBV9 | CASSVGGGPLNYGYTF
NA | TRBV18 | CASSPRETQYF
NA | TRBV4-3 | CASSQMTGGAGTDTQYF
NA | TRBV19 | CASSKLPGAYGYTF
NA | TRBV19 | CEVGTGVLNTEAFF
NA | TRBV6-5 | CASSYHREIYEQYF
NA | TRBV29-1 | CSVEAGRIEGYTF
NA | TRBV2 | CASSEAPGANEKLFF
once | TRBV2 | CASRGQGRNSPLHF
NA | TRBV28 | CASKAWGPNEKLFF
NA | TRBV7-3 | CASSAGTSNTGELFF
NA | TRBV28 | CASSPRQGAGTDTQYF
NA | TRBV27 | CASSFRGLVKNIQYF
NA | TRBV19 | CASSLYYTEAFF
NA | TRBV4-3 | CASSQGRPVGPDTQYF
NA | TRBV11-2 | CASSPGGAWEKLFF
NA | TRBV12-3/TRBV12-4 | CASRNRGNQPQHF
few | TRBV6-2/TRBV6-3 | CASSNRGGEQYF
NA | TRBV5-5 | CASSFGTGIRETQYF
NA | TRBV30 | CAWSSHLRGQETQYF
NA | TRBV27 | CASSLQAGGYEQYF
NA | TRBV3-1/TRBV3-2 | CASSPQPDRGARQFF
NA | TRBV9 | CARRTNAAPNRDRGVCEQYF
few | TRBV15 | CATSRDRDYEQYF
NA | TRBV4-2 | CASSQDRGDYGYTF
NA | TRBV29-1 | CSIQRGQGDGYTF
NA | TRBV6-5 | CASSPTMYTEAFF
NA | TRBV4-2 | CASSQERGRGQPQHF
NA | TRBV3-1/TRBV3-2 | CASSQDGRAGETQYF
NA | TRBV5-6 | CASHGGVTEKLFF
NA | TRBV7-2 | CASSFRVDTEAFF
NA | TRBV19 | CASSTRDRAADTQYF
NA | TRBV10-3 | CAITPGQNTEAFF
once | TRBV5-1 | CASSLPGQGRGYTF
NA | TRBV11-3 | CASSLTGDPRKPQHF
NA | TRBV4-2 | CASSQDTGGTSSGNTIYF
few | TRBV30 | CAWSGDSYEQYF
NA | TRBV5-1 | CASSSQGAVDTGELFF
NA | TRBV14 | CASSPRTGPSGNTIYF
NA | TRBV11-2 | CASSWRTGSGTEAFF
once | TRBV24-1 | CATSDPNRGEAFF
NA | TRBV7-2 | CASSLGGSPSLNEKLFF
NA | TRBV5-4 | CASSSSPGTGSGNTIYF
NA | TRBV2 | CASKGQGNYYGYTF
NA | TRBV14 | CASSPLIAGQETQYF
NA | TRBV4-2 | CASSARLGEQFF
few | TRBV18 | CASSPPPGRETQYF
NA | TRBV30 | CAASGGLAKNIQYF
NA | TRBV6-5 | CASSYSSGGAYEQYF
NA | TRBV9 | CASRGDSPNTGELFF
NA | TRBV5-1 | CASRPNDREYQPQHF
NA | TRBV19 | CARSGGETQYF